This TCR beta chain was observed in a study of CD8 T cells in Susac syndrome. RNA totalling about 0.45 to 1 ug underwent reverse transcription with random hexamers. Amplification of TCR beta CDR3 across 54 Vbeta and 13 Jbeta was performed with immunoSEQ multiplex PCR. TCRdb called the immunoSEQ multiplex PCR reads again in MiXCR, with one record for every CDR3 protein. The table has about 300,000 distinct CDR3 sequences, about 88% seen once; the top ten hold approximately 0.2%. Trimming removed 1 base from V and 3 bases from J; junction bases left unmatched: 17. Germline CDR1 DFQATT, CDR2 SNEGSKA (reference sequence). The CDR3 has 20 amino acids.

This chain connects TRBV20-1 to TRBJ2-2, with 10 bases lining up with TRBD2. The sequence came from a human donor with multiple sclerosis. Sequencing input: CD8+ T cells from PBMCs. The CDR3: CSARGLPETQRGGDTGELFF. The DNA of the CDR3 is TGCAGTGCTAGAGGTCTCCCCGAAACTCAGCGGGGGGGCGACACCGGGGAGCTGTTTTTT.